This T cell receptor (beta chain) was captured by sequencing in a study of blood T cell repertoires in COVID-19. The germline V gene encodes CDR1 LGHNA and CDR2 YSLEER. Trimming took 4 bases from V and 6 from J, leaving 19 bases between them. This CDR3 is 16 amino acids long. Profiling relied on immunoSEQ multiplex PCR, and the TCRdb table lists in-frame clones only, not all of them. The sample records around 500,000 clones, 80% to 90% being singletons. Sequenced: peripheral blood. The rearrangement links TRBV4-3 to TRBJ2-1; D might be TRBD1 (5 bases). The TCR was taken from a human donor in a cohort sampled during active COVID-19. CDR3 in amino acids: CASSLDLGVLGNEQFF. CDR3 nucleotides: TGCGCCAGCAGCCTCGATCTAGGGGTATTAGGCAATGAGCAGTTCTTC.